Shown below are 21 T cell receptor beta chains from a single sample sequenced in a study of T cells in localized non-small cell lung cancer. Assay: immunoSEQ multiplex PCR; the TCRdb copy retains only in-frame clones and omits some. This sample carries roughly 58,000 clones, 81% of them seen once, and the ten largest clones take roughly 4.5%. The sample in question was PBMCs, obtained before any cancer treatment. Source of these receptors: a man aged 35-69 years with stage II lung adenocarcinoma.

The chain couples TRBV5-6 to TRBJ2-1; the D gene is possibly TRBD2 (6 bases). The V end was cut by 7 bases, the J end by 3 bases, with 17 bases between. This CDR3 has 15 residues. Per the germline V gene, CDR1 is SGHDT and CDR2 is YYEEEE. The CDR3 is CASRLGGTLYNEQFF. The CDR3 DNA is TGTGCCAGCCGACTCGGCGGGACCCTCTACAATGAGCAGTTCTTC.

V gene TRBV6-5 combines with J gene TRBJ1-3; 9 bases map to TRBD1. Germline CDR1 reads MNHEY; CDR2 reads SVGAGI. The V and J ends lost 7 bases and 0 bases, in that order; junction bases with no gene match: 4. The CDR3 runs 15 residues. CDR3 sequence: CASNRDRDSGNTIYF. As DNA, the CDR3 is TGTGCCAGCAATCGGGACAGGGACTCTGGAAACACCATATATTTT.

The chain couples TRBV6-6 to TRBJ2-1; 7 bases fit TRBD2. Per germline, CDR1 MNHNY and CDR2 SVGAGI (reference sequence). This CDR3 contains 14 residues. Trimming cost V 6 bases and J 7 bases; bases outside gene matches: 9. The CDR3 sequence is CASRGERGFNEQFF. CDR3 in DNA: TGTGCCAGCAGGGGGGAGCGGGGTTTTAATGAGCAGTTCTTC.

This clone was detected only once. The chain uses TRBV27 and TRBJ2-2; D gene uncertain. V was clipped by 4 bases and J by 1 base, with 4 bases between them. Germline loops: CDR1 MNHEY, CDR2 SMNVEV (reference sequence). The length of the CDR3 is 13 residues. As DNA, the CDR3 is TGTGCCAGCAGTTCAGGGAACACCGGGGAGCTGTTTTTT. Its protein is CASSSGNTGELFF.

This sequence joins TRBV7-3 and TRBJ2-3; 14 positions agree with TRBD2. CDR1 SGHTA and CDR2 FQGTGA come from the germline V gene. The ends lost 5 bases at V and 4 bases at J; junction bases unmatched: 5. This CDR3 is built from 16 residues. CDR3: CASSTGTSGSADTQYF. Here the CDR3 DNA reads TGTGCCAGCAGCACCGGGACTAGCGGGAGCGCAGATACGCAGTATTTT. The complete variable domain, with remaining parts taken from reference TRBV7-3 and TRBJ2-3, reads GAGVSQTPSNKVTEKGKYVELRCDPISGHTALYWYRQSLGQGPEFLIYFQGTGAADDSGLPNDRFFAVRPEGSVSTLKIQRTERGDSAVYLCASSTGTSGSADTQYFGPGTRLTVL.

This clone was seen a few times. The chain's CDR3 is CASSSGGGNYGYTF. DNA of the CDR3: TGTGCCAGCAGTTCGGGGGGCGGTAACTATGGCTACACCTTC. The gene calls are TRBV6-5 and TRBJ1-2, with D tentatively TRBD1 (6 bases). CDR1 is MNHEY and CDR2 is SVGAGI in the germline V gene. The CDR3 is made up of 14 amino acids. V was cut by 4 bases and J by 1 base, with 10 bases left in between.

The genes are TRBV5-6 and TRBJ1-5; the D is unclear. The length of the CDR3 is 15 residues. The germline CDR1 and CDR2 sequences are SGHDT and YYEEEE. V gave up 4 bases and J gave up 2 bases, with 13 bases separating them. The CDR3 protein is CASSLRFNGNQPQHF. The DNA for the CDR3 is TGTGCCAGCAGCCTGCGATTTAACGGCAATCAGCCCCAGCATTTT.

This sequence joins TRBV6-6 and TRBJ2-2, with no clear D. The CDR3 is 14 residues long. The germline gives CDR1 MNHNY, CDR2 SVGAGI (reference sequence). V was cut by 4 bases and J by 4 bases, with 10 bases left in between. The CDR3 here is CASSFELLTGELFF. The CDR3 nucleotides are TGTGCCAGCAGTTTTGAACTACTCACCGGGGAGCTGTTTTTT.

The rearrangement uses TRBV11-2 and TRBJ2-1; 10 bases line up with TRBD2. This CDR3 contains 18 residues. Trimming took 5 bases from V and 7 from J; bases not matched to a gene: 17. Germline V gene data show CDR1 as SGHAT and CDR2 as FQNNGV. DNA for the CDR3: TGTGCCAGCAGCCCCCGAGGGAGCGGGAGGGCCGGAGGGAATGAGCAGTTCTTC. It translates to CASSPRGSGRAGGNEQFF. Filled out from reference TRBV11-2 and TRBJ2-1, the complete variable domain reads EAGVAQSPRYKIIEKRQSVAFWCNPISGHATLYWYQQILGQGPKLLIQFQNNGVVDDSQLPKDRFSAERLKGVDSTLKIQPAKLEDSAVYLCASSPRGSGRAGGNEQFFGPGTRLTVL.

The V and J genes are TRBV19 and TRBJ1-1; D is possibly TRBD1 (5 bases). The V end lost 5 bases, the J end lost 7 bases, and 17 bases lay between the germline ends. This CDR3 comprises 14 residues. The germline gives CDR1 LNHDA, CDR2 SQIVND (reference sequence). The DNA for the CDR3 is TGTGCCAGTAGTCTAGGGGTGGCGGCAGGTGAAGCTTTCTTT. Its protein is CASSLGVAAGEAFF. Full variable domain (missing parts from reference TRBV19 and TRBJ1-1): DGGITQSPKYLFRKEGQNVTLSCEQNLNHDAMYWYRQDPGQGLRLIYYSQIVNDFQKGDIAEGYSVSREKKESFPLTVTSAQKNPTAFYLCASSLGVAAGEAFFGQGTRLTVV.

The V call is TRBV6-5, the J call TRBJ2-7; no definite D call. This CDR3 is built from 13 residues. Germline-derived CDR1 and CDR2 are MNHEY and SVGAGI. V dropped 6 bases and J dropped 1 base, with 10 bases sitting between them. CDR3 region: CASSLGWSYEQYF. The CDR3 coding sequence is TGTGCCAGCAGCCTCGGGTGGTCCTACGAGCAGTACTTC.

CDR3 sequence: CASSSTGPLYEQYF. CDR3 in DNA: TGTGCCAGCAGCTCGACGGGACCTTTGTACGAGCAGTACTTC. The chain joins TRBV7-2 to TRBJ2-7, with D possibly being TRBD1 or TRBD2 (5 bases each). The CDR3 has 14 residues. Looked up from germline, CDR1 is SGHTA and CDR2 is FQGNSA. V was clipped by 4 bases and J by 4 bases, with 14 bases between them.

V is TRBV19 and J is TRBJ2-3; weak D call: TRBD2 (6 bases). V gave up 1 base and J gave up 0 bases, with 11 bases separating them. The CDR3 covers 16 residues. Germline V gives CDR1 LNHDA, CDR2 SQIVND (reference sequence). The CDR3 is CASSIGGGTSTDTQYF. CDR3 DNA: TGTGCCAGTAGTATAGGCGGCGGGACTAGCACAGATACGCAGTATTTT.

The chain employs TRBV30 and TRBJ1-3; possible D gene TRBD1, 6 bases. V gave up 2 bases and J gave up 6 bases, with 11 bases separating them. Germline V lookup: CDR1 GTSNPN, CDR2 SVGIG (reference sequence). The CDR3 extends over 13 amino acids. DNA of the CDR3: TGTGCCTGGAGTAGAGGGGGGGAAAACACCATATATTTT. This translates into CAWSRGGENTIYF. Combining the CDR3 with reference TRBV30 and TRBJ1-3 gives the whole variable domain SQTIHQWPATLVQPVGSPLSLECTVEGTSNPNLYWYRQAAGRGLQLLFYSVGIGQISSEVPQNLSASRPQDRQFILSSKKLLLSDSGFYLCAWSRGGENTIYFGEGSWLTVV.

This rearrangement joins TRBV5-1 to TRBJ2-1; 13 bases line up with TRBD2. The CDR3 has 16 residues. V shed 1 base, J shed 6 bases, and the junction held 4 bases outside the gene matches. CDR1 SGHRS and CDR2 YFSETQ come from the germline V gene. This CDR3 reads CASSLRLAGGLNEQFF. As DNA, the CDR3 is TGCGCCAGCAGCTTGCGACTAGCGGGAGGTCTCAATGAGCAGTTCTTC.

The CDR3 protein is CASSFDYEQYF. Written as DNA, the CDR3 is TGCGCCAGCAGCTTCGACTACGAGCAGTACTTC. This rearrangement joins TRBV5-1 to TRBJ2-7; D unresolved. The germline V gene encodes CDR1 SGHRS and CDR2 YFSETQ. V was cut by 2 bases and J by 3 bases, with 3 bases left in between. The CDR3 covers 11 residues.

In this sample, this clone turned up a few times. The CDR3 DNA reads as TGCGCCAGCAGCTTAGCTAGCGGGAGAGGTGAGCAGTTCTTC. Amino acid sequence: CASSLASGRGEQFF. The chain recombines TRBV5-1 with TRBJ2-1; 10 nucleotides line up with TRBD2. Germline CDR1 SGHRS, CDR2 YFSETQ. V lost 2 bases and J lost 9; bases outside the gene matches: 5. CDR3 size: 14 residues.

The genes are TRBV11-2 and TRBJ1-4, with 9 bases that match TRBD1. The CDR3 loop spans 15 amino acids. The germline gives CDR1 SGHAT, CDR2 FQNNGV. The ends lost 2 bases at V and 7 bases at J; junction bases unmatched: 5. For the CDR3, the DNA is TGTGCCAGCAGCTTAAGGGGACAGGGAGGTGAAAAACTGTTTTTT. Translated, it gives CASSLRGQGGEKLFF.

The CDR3 DNA reads as TGTGCCTGGAGTGTGCCCCTTAACTACACCTTC. Its protein is CAWSVPLNYTF. V and J are TRBV30 and TRBJ1-2, with D unclear. The germline V gene has CDR1 GTSNPN and CDR2 SVGIG (reference sequence). The CDR3 extends over 11 amino acids. V was clipped by 0 bases and J by 10 bases, with 9 bases between them.

The rearrangement uses TRBV7-2 and TRBJ2-7; maybe TRBD2 (5 bases). This CDR3 spans 13 amino acids. The V end lost 1 base, the J end lost 3 bases, and 7 bases lay between the germline ends. Per germline, CDR1 SGHTA and CDR2 FQGNSA. CDR3: CASSLGSDYEQYF. The DNA for the CDR3 is TGTGCCAGCAGCTTAGGTAGCGACTACGAGCAGTACTTC.

This chain joins TRBV9 and TRBJ2-3; D remains ambiguous. V lost 2 bases to trimming and J lost 0 bases, with 7 bases between them. CDR3 length: 14 amino acids. CDR1 and CDR2 (germline): SGDLS, YYNGEE. CDR3 loop: CASSVSPSTDTQYF. In nucleotides, the CDR3 is TGTGCCAGCAGCGTGAGTCCCAGCACAGATACGCAGTATTTT.